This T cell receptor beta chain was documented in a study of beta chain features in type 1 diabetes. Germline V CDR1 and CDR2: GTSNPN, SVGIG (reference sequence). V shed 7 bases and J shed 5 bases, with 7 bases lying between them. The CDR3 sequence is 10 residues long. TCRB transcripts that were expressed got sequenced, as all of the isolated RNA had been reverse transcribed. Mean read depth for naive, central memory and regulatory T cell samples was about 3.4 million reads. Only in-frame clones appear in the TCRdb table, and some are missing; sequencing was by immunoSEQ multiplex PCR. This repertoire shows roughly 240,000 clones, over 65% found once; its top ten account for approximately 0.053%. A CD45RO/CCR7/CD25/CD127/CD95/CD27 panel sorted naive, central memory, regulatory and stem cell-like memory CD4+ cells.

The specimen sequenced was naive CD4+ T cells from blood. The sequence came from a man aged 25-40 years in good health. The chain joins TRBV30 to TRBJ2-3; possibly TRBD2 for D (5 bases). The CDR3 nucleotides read TGTGCCTTTGGACTAGATACGCAGTATTTT. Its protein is CAFGLDTQYF.